These T cell receptor beta chains were read from a single sample in a study of tumor-infiltrating lymphocytes in oesophageal squamous cell carcinoma. TCRdb passed the PCR reads through MiXCR, listing each CDR3 protein once. This table holds about 12,000 distinct CDR3 sequences, approximately 52% found once. Sequenced material: esophageal tumor tissue. Receptors originate from a female donor with esophageal squamous cell carcinoma. Each CDR3 is given with its conserved first and last residue. D genes are given only for firm matches. Only some rows state a clone size, as once, few, many or a class for expanded clones.

>TRBV11-3|TRBD1|-|TRBJ2-3
CASSTRQGPDTQYF
TGTGCCAGCAGCACGCGACAGGGCCCAGATACGCAGTATTTT
>TRBV11-2|-|-|TRBJ2-3
CASSSVRDFTDTQYF
TGTGCCAGCAGCTCCGTCCGGGACTTCACAGATACGCAGTATTTT
>TRBV7-2|-|few|TRBJ2-7
CASSLNIGAIYEQYF
TGTGCCAGCAGCTTAAATATCGGGGCCATTTACGAGCAGTACTTC
>TRBV28|TRBD1|-|TRBJ2-3
CASSPRGQWASYEQYF
TGTGCCAGCAGTCCCCGGGGACAGTGGGCCTCCTACGAGCAGTATTTT
>TRBV6-1|-|once|TRBJ1-1
CDSSYREQYF
TGTGACAGCAGTTACCGCGAGCAGTACTTT
>TRBV7-2|TRBD2|-|TRBJ2-7
CASSPGTSSYNEQYF
TGTGCCAGCAGCCCTGGGACTAGCTCCTACAATGAGCAGTACTTC
>TRBV7-9|-|few|TRBJ1-1
CASSPTGTGGTEAFF
TGTGCCAGCAGCCCAACCGGGACGGGGGGGACTGAAGCTTTCTTT
>TRBV6-8|TRBD2|-|TRBJ2-3
CASSRLAGDTQYF
TGTGCCAGCAGTAGACTAGCGGGAGATACGCAGTATTTT
>TRBV7-3|-|once|TRBJ2-7
CASSPLGQGGSEQYF
TGTGCTAGCAGCCCCCTGGGGCAGGGGGGGAGCGAGCAGTACTTC
>TRBV7-2|-|-|TRBJ2-1
CASSLNTDYYNEQFF
TGTGCCAGCAGCCTAAATACAGATTACTACAATGAGCAGTTCTTC
>TRBV10-3|TRBD2|-|TRBJ2-1
CAIRGVGGVNEQFF
TGTGCCATCAGGGGGGTCGGGGGGGTTAATGAGCAGTTCTTC
>TRBV20-1|-|many|TRBJ2-3
CSARGQLDTDTQYF
TGCAGTGCTAGAGGGCAGCTTGACACAGATACGCAGTATTTT
>TRBV7-2|-|few|TRBJ2-7
CASSDRYEQYF
TGTGCCAGCAGCGACCGCTACGAGCAGTACTTC
>TRBV7-8|-|-|TRBJ2-7
CASSLPLRDIRFREQYF
TGTGCCAGCAGCTTGCCCCTACGGGACATTAGATTTCGGGAGCAGTACTTC
>TRBV7-8|-|-|TRBJ2-5
CASSSRTAPREYF
TGTGCCAGCAGCAGCAGGACAGCCCCCCGGGAGTACTTC
>TRBV2|-|-|TRBJ2-6
CASKSGSGANVLTF
TGTGCCAGCAAGTCGGGCTCTGGGGCCAACGTCCTGACTTTC
>TRBV7-2|-|-|TRBJ2-5
CASSLRNSPLHF
TGTGCCAGCAGCTTGCGTAACTCACCCCTCCACTTC